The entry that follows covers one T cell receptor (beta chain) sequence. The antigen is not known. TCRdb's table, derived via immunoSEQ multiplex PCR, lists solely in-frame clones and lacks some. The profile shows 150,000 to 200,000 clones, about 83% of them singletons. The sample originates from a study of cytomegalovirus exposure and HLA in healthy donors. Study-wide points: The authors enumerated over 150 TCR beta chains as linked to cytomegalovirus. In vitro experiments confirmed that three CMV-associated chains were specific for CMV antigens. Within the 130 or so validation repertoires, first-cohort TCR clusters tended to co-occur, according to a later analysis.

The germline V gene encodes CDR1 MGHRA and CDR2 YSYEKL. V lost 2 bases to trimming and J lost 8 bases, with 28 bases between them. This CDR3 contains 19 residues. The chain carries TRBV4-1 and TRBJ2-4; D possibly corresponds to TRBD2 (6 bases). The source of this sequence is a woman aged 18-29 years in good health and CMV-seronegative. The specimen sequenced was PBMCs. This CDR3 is CASSQQEGWSSLGGDIQYF. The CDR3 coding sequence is TGCGCCAGCAGCCAACAGGAGGGGTGGTCTAGCCTCGGTGGGGACATTCAGTACTTC.